The TCR beta chain described here comes from a study of CD8+ T cells in alopecia areata. Remarks on this clone: Its antigen remains unidentified.

V trimming: 7 bases; J trimming: 4 bases; junction bases outside the gene matches: 10. This CDR3 has 15 amino acids. Germline CDR1 and CDR2: ENHRY and SYGVKD. As the sequencing template, cDNA was produced by extracting RNA and reverse transcribing it. Only in-frame clones appear in the TCRdb table, and some are missing; sequencing was by immunoSEQ multiplex PCR. This sample yields about 37,000 clones, of which around 57% are seen a single time; less than 2% belongs to the top ten. Study results and limitations: Lesional scalp, especially alopecia totalis/universalis, showed higher clonality than normal scalp.

CD4+ lymphocytes from a handful of patients underwent sorting into CD25+CD127- populations. This receptor was identified in a human donor with alopecia areata. Sequencing was performed on CD4+ Tregs sorted from blood. The chain couples TRBV10-3 to TRBJ2-3; the match to TRBD1 covers 8 bases. CDR3 sequence: CAIIRGQGGADTQYF. In DNA form, the CDR3 reads TGTGCCATCATAAGAGGACAGGGAGGTGCAGATACGCAGTATTTT.